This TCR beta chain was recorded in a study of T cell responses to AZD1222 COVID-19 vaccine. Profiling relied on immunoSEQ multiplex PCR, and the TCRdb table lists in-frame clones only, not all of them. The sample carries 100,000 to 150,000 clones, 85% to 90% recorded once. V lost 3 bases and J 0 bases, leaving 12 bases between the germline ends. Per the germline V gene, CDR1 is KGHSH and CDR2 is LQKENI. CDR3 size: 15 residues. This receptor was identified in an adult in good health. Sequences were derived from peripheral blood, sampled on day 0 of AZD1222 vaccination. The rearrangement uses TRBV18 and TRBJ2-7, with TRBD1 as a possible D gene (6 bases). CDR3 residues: CASSPKRDTSYEQYF. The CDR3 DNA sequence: TGTGCCAGCTCACCGAAACGGGACACCTCCTACGAGCAGTACTTC.